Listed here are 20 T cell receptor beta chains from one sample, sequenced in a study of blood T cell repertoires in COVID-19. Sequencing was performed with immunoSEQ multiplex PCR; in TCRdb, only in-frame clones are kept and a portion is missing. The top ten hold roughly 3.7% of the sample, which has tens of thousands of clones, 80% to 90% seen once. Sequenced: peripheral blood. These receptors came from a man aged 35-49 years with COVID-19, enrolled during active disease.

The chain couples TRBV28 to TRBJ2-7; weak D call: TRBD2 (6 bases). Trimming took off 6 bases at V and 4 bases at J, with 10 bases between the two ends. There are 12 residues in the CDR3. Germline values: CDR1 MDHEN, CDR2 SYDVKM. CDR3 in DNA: TGTGCCAGCAGGCAGACTAGATACGAGCAGTACTTC. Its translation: CASRQTRYEQYF.

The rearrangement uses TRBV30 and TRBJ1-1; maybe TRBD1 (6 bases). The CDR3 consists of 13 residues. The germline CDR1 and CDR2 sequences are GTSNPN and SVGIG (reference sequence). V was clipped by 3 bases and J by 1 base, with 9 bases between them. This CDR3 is CAWRKQGNTEAFF. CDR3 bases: TGTGCCTGGAGAAAACAGGGGAACACTGAAGCTTTCTTT.

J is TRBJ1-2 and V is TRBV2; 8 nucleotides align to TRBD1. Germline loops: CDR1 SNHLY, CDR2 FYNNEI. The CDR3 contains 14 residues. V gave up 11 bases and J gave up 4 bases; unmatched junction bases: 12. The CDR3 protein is CAGQGAGIRYGYTF. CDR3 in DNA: TGTGCCGGGCAGGGGGCAGGGATTCGCTATGGCTACACCTTC.

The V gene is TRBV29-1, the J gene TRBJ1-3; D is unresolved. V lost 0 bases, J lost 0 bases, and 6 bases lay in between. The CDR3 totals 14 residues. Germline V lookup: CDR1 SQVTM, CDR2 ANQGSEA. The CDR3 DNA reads TGCAGCGTTGAAGATCATAGCTCTGGAAACACCATATATTTT. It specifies CSVEDHSSGNTIYF.

The chain's CDR3 is CASSYRDSQETQYF. The CDR3 DNA reads as TGTGCCAGCAGTTACCGGGACAGCCAAGAGACCCAGTACTTC. This rearrangement joins TRBV6-5 to TRBJ2-5; 7 bases line up with TRBD1. The CDR3 loop spans 14 amino acids. The V gene end was trimmed by 2 bases and the J gene end by 1 base; junction bases not matched to a gene: 1. CDR1 is MNHEY, CDR2 SVGAGI, per germline.

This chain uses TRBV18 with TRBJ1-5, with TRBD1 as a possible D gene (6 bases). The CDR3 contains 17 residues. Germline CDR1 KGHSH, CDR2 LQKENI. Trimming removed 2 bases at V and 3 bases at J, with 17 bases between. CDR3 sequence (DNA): TGTGCCAGCTCACCAAAGGGGGGGGGCAGGGACAATCAGCCCCAGCATTTT. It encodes CASSPKGGGRDNQPQHF.

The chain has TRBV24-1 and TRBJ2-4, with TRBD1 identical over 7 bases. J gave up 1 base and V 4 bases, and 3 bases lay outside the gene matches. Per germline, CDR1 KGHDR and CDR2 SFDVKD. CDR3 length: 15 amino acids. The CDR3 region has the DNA TGTGCCACCAGTGAAGGGGGCTTTGCCAAAAACATTCAGTACTTC. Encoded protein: CATSEGGFAKNIQYF.

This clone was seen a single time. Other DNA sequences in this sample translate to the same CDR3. CDR3 DNA sequence: TGTGCCAGCAGCCCTGGGACTAGTGGTGAGACCCAGTACTTC. Encoded protein: CASSPGTSGETQYF. The chain recombines TRBV5-4 with TRBJ2-5, with 8 bases aligning to TRBD2. J lost 5 bases, V lost 4 bases, and 7 bases had no gene match. From germline, CDR1 is SGHNT and CDR2 YYREEE (reference sequence). The CDR3 is made up of 14 amino acids. The complete variable domain, with remaining parts taken from reference TRBV5-4 and TRBJ2-5, reads ETGVTQSPTHLIKTRGQQVTLRCSSQSGHNTVSWYQQALGQGPQFIFQYYREEENGRGNFPPRFSGLQFPNYSSELNVNALELDDSALYLCASSPGTSGETQYFGPGTRLLVL.

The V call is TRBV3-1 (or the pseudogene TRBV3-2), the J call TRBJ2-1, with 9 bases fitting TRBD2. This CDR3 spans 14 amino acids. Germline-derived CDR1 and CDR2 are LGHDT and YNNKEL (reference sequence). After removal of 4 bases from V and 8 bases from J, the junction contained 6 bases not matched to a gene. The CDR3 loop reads CASSPGGGADEQFF. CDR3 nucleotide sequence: TGTGCCAGCAGCCCCGGCGGGGGGGCAGATGAGCAGTTCTTC.

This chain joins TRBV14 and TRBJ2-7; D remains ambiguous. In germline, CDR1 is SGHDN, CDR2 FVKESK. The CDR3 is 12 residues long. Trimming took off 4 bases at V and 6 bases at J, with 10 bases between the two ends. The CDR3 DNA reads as TGTGCCAGCAGCCTTAGAGACACCGAGCAGTACTTC. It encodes CASSLRDTEQYF.

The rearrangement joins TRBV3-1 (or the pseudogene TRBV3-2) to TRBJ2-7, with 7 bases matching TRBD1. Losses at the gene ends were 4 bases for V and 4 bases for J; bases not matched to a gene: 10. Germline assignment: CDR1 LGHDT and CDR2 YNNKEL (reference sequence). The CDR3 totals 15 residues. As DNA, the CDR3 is TGTGCCAGCAGCCCCCCAGGGGGAAGCAGGTACGAGCAGTACTTC. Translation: CASSPPGGSRYEQYF.

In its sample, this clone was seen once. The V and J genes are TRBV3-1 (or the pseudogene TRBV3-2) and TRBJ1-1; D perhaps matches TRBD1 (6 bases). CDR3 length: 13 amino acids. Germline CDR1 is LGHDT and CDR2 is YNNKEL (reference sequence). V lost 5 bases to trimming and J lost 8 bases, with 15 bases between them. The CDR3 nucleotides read TGTGCCAGCAGCTCTACTCGGACAGCCGAAGCTTTCTTT. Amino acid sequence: CASSSTRTAEAFF.

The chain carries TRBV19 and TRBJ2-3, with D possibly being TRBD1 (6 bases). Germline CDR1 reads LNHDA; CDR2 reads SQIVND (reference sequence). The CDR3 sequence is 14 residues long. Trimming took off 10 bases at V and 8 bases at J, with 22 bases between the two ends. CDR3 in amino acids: CATTPDSSFGTQYF. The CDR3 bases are TGTGCCACTACCCCGGACAGCTCGTTCGGTACGCAGTATTTT.

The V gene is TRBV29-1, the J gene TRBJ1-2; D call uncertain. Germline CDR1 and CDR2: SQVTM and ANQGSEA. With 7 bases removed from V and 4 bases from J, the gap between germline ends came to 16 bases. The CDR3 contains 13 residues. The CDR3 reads CSALGGSVYGYTF. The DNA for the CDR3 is TGCAGCGCCCTGGGAGGGTCTGTCTATGGCTACACCTTC.

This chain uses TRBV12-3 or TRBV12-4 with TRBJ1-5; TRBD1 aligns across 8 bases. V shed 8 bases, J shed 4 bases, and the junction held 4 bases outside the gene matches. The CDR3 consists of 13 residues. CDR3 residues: CASRGQENQPQHF. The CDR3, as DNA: TGTGCCAGCCGGGGACAGGAGAATCAGCCCCAGCATTTT.

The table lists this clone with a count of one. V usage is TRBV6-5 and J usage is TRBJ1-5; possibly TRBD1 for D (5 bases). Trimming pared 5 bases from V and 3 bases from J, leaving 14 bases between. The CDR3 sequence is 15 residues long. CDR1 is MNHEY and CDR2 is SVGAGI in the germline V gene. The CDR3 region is CASSPLRGSNQPQHF. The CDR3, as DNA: TGTGCCAGCAGTCCCCTTAGGGGATCCAATCAGCCCCAGCATTTT.

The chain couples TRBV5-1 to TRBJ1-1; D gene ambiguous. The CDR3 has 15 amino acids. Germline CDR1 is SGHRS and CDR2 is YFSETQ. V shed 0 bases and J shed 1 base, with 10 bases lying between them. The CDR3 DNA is TGCGCCAGCAGCTTGGTCGCAGGTCCGAACACTGAAGCTTTCTTT. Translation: CASSLVAGPNTEAFF.

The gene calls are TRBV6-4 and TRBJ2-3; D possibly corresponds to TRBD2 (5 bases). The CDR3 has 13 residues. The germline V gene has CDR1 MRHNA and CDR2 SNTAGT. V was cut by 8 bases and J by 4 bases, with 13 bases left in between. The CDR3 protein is CASSALEADTQYF. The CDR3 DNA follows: TGTGCCAGCTCCGCTTTGGAGGCAGATACGCAGTATTTT.

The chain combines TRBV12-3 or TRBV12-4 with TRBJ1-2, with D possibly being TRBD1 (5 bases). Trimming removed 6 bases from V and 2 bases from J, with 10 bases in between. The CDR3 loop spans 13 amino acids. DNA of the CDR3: TGTGCCAGCAGCCCAGGGTTCAACTATGGCTACACCTTC. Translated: CASSPGFNYGYTF.

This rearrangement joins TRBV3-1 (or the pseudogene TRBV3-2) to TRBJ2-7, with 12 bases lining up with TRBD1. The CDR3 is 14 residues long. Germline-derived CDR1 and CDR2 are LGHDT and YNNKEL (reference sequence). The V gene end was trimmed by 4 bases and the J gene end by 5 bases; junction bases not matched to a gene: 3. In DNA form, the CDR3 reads TGTGCCAGCAGCCCGGGACAGGGGGCCCACGAGCAGTACTTC. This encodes CASSPGQGAHEQYF.